The 3 T cell receptor beta chains presented below share a single source sample, sequenced in a study of cytomegalovirus exposure and HLA in healthy donors. The PCR ran on 60 Vbeta and 13 Jbeta primers. Data came from immunoSEQ multiplex PCR; TCRdb stores just in-frame clones and leaves some out. The sample consists of tens of thousands of clones, roughly four fifths of them appearing once. Sequencing was done on a sample of PBMCs. All receptors come from a woman in her thirties in good health and CMV-seropositive.

The chain is built from TRBV10-3 and TRBJ2-4, with 9 bases matching TRBD2. The CDR3 runs 13 residues. V lost 4 bases to trimming and J lost 8 bases; unmatched junction nucleotides: 3. Per germline, CDR1 ENHRY and CDR2 SYGVKD. The CDR3 region is CAISGSGSDIQYF. In DNA, the CDR3 is TGTGCCATCAGTGGTAGCGGGAGTGACATTCAGTACTTC.

The gene calls are TRBV21-1 and TRBJ2-5; TRBD1 is taken as the D call from the table, unchecked against the DNA. TRBV21-1 is deemed a pseudogene. The CDR3 runs 17 residues. Written as DNA, the CDR3 is TGTGCCAGCAGCAAAGTGAAGAGGGGGACATGGCTGGAGACCCAGTACTTC. This encodes CASSKVKRGTWLETQYF.

The CDR3 here is CASSIFWTGSKAFF. The CDR3 DNA sequence: TGTGCCAGCAGCATTTTTTGGACGGGGAGTAAAGCTTTCTTT. The rearrangement joins TRBV13 to TRBJ1-1; D gene ambiguous. Per germline, CDR1 PRHDT and CDR2 FYEKMQ (reference sequence). CDR3 size: 14 residues. Trimming stripped 5 bases from V and 9 bases from J, with 19 bases between.